The 30 T cell receptor beta chains presented below share a single source sample, sequenced in a study of PD-1 blockade in classical Hodgkin lymphoma. Method: immunoSEQ multiplex PCR; TCRdb's copy keeps in-frame clones and lacks some. The sample lists over 15,000 clones, 80% to 95% occurring once. Sample time point: newly diagnosed, previously untreated cHL patient sample. Sequences were obtained from peripheral blood mononuclear cells (PBMCs). The origin of the receptors is a human donor with classical Hodgkin lymphoma.

The chain employs TRBV4-2 and TRBJ2-4; 12 bases map to TRBD2. The CDR3 is made up of 18 amino acids. The V gene end was trimmed by 3 bases and the J gene end by 6 bases; junction bases not matched to a gene: 12. Germline CDR1 and CDR2: LGHNA and YNFKEQ. DNA for the CDR3: TGTGCCAGCAGCCACTTAGCCCCGGGACTAGCGGGCCCAAACATTCAGTACTTC. Protein: CASSHLAPGLAGPNIQYF.

The chain links TRBV7-9 to TRBJ2-1; 9 nucleotides align to TRBD2. The V segment lost 4 bases and the J segment 3 bases; nucleotides outside the gene matches: 7. Per germline, CDR1 SEHNR and CDR2 FQNEAQ (reference sequence). CDR3 size: 16 residues. For the CDR3, the DNA is TGTGCCAGCAGCTCCTCGACTAGCGGAGACTACAATGAGCAGTTCTTC. Protein sequence: CASSSSTSGDYNEQFF.

The chain is built from TRBV6-6 and TRBJ2-5; D tentatively reads TRBD1 or TRBD2 (5 bases each). Germline CDR1 and CDR2: MNHNY and SVGAGI (reference sequence). The CDR3 has 15 residues. With 7 bases removed from V and 1 base from J, the gap between germline ends came to 16 bases. The CDR3 region has the DNA TGTGCCAGCACCCTCTCACCGGGACCCCAAGAGACCCAGTACTTC. Translating it yields CASTLSPGPQETQYF.

This chain connects TRBV9 to TRBJ2-7; no reliable D call. CDR3 length: 16 amino acids. V was cut by 1 base and J by 2 bases, with 16 bases left in between. The germline V gene has CDR1 SGDLS and CDR2 YYNGEE. CDR3 sequence: CASSVSPRTATYEQYF. Here the CDR3 DNA reads TGTGCCAGCAGCGTATCACCCCGGACGGCTACCTACGAGCAGTACTTC.

The rearrangement links TRBV6-5 to TRBJ2-1, with D unclear. V gave up 6 bases and J gave up 4 bases, with 16 bases separating them. This CDR3 region has 15 residues. The germline gives CDR1 MNHEY, CDR2 SVGAGI. The CDR3 loop reads CASSLRILGYNEQFF. The CDR3 DNA follows: TGTGCCAGCAGCCTCCGGATCCTAGGTTACAATGAGCAGTTCTTC.

This chain joins TRBV6-1 and TRBJ2-1; D is undetermined. Germline CDR1 MNHNS, CDR2 SASEGT. Trimming pared 0 bases from V and 4 bases from J, leaving 7 bases between. The CDR3 consists of 14 residues. The CDR3 DNA follows: TGTGCCAGCAGTGAAGCGGACGGTTACAATGAGCAGTTCTTC. Its protein product is CASSEADGYNEQFF.

This chain uses TRBV9 with TRBJ2-7; D is unclear. Per germline, CDR1 SGDLS and CDR2 YYNGEE. The CDR3 is 17 residues long. Deletions cut 4 bases from V and 2 bases from J, with 22 bases between. Here the CDR3 reads CASSPRGLAEVAYEQYF. In DNA form, the CDR3 reads TGTGCCAGCAGCCCCAGAGGTTTGGCAGAGGTAGCCTACGAGCAGTACTTC.

The chain uses TRBV7-6 and TRBJ1-6; 9 positions match TRBD1. The CDR3 spans 14 residues. The trim removed 6 bases at V and 5 bases at J, leaving 2 bases unmatched. Germline assignment: CDR1 SGHVS and CDR2 FNYEAQ. This CDR3 reads CASSRTGDNSPLHF. The CDR3 DNA reads as TGTGCCAGCAGTCGGACAGGGGATAATTCACCCCTCCACTTT.

J is TRBJ2-7 and V is TRBV7-9; perhaps TRBD2 as D (6 bases). V was clipped by 1 base and J by 3 bases, with 19 bases between them. The CDR3 extends over 17 amino acids. Germline V lookup: CDR1 SEHNR, CDR2 FQNEAQ (reference sequence). CDR3 nucleotides: TGTGCCAGCAGCTTAGGAGGATTCGGGCGGGATTACTACGAGCAGTACTTC. Protein product: CASSLGGFGRDYYEQYF.

The J gene is TRBJ2-6, the V gene TRBV28; D remains ambiguous. The CDR3 loop spans 17 amino acids. Germline assignment: CDR1 MDHEN and CDR2 SYDVKM. V was cut by 1 base and J by 0 bases, with 10 bases left in between. CDR3 DNA: TGTGCCAGCAGTTTATTCTCGGACGGCTCTGGGGCCAACGTCCTGACTTTC. Its protein is CASSLFSDGSGANVLTF.

The rearrangement uses TRBV7-3 and TRBJ2-1; D may be TRBD1 (6 bases). The germline V gene encodes CDR1 SGHTA and CDR2 FQGTGA. This CDR3 has 15 amino acids. Trimming removed 6 bases at V and 0 bases at J, with 12 bases between. This chain's CDR3 is CASSQTGSSYNEQFF. DNA of the CDR3: TGTGCCAGCAGTCAGACAGGAAGCTCCTACAATGAGCAGTTCTTC.

J is TRBJ2-5 and V is TRBV5-1, with 8 positions matching TRBD1. Losses at the gene ends were 0 bases for V and 4 bases for J; bases not matched to a gene: 5. Germline CDR1 is SGHRS and CDR2 is YFSETQ. The CDR3 contains 15 residues. For the CDR3, the DNA is TGCGCCAGCAGCTTGGCCGTGACAGGGGTAGAGACCCAGTACTTC. Translation: CASSLAVTGVETQYF.

The V call is TRBV5-1, the J call TRBJ2-7; perhaps TRBD2 as D (5 bases). Germline V CDR1 and CDR2: SGHRS, YFSETQ. Trimming shortened V by 4 bases and J by 0 bases, and 8 bases separated the two germline ends. This CDR3 is built from 13 residues. The CDR3 nucleotides are TGCGCCAGCAGCCGAGCGGACTCCTACGAGCAGTACTTC. It yields the protein CASSRADSYEQYF. The full variable domain, with the rest looked up from reference TRBV5-1 and TRBJ2-7, is KAGVTQTPRYLIKTRGQQVTLSCSPISGHRSVSWYQQTPGQGLQFLFEYFSETQRNKGNFPGRFSGRQFSNSRSEMNVSTLELGDSALYLCASSRADSYEQYFGPGTRLTVT.

As regards this clone: A read error may account for a junction end that differs from germline. This CDR3 reads CASSARALQESQYF. As DNA, the CDR3 is TGTGCCAGCAGTGCCCGGGCCCTACAAGAGAGCCAGTACTTC. The chain employs TRBV28 and TRBJ2-5; D is uncertain. Germline V gene sequence: CDR1 MDHEN, CDR2 SYDVKM. The length of the CDR3 is 14 residues.

In its sample, this clone ranks as medium-sized. The chain links TRBV6-4 to TRBJ2-1, with TRBD2 identical over 9 bases. Unmatched junction bases numbered 7, after V lost 5 bases and J lost 8 bases. CDR1 and CDR2 (germline): MRHNA, SNTAGT. The CDR3 loop spans 14 amino acids. The CDR3 protein is CASSPGTSSDEQFF. The DNA for the CDR3 is TGTGCCAGCAGTCCCGGGACTAGCAGCGATGAGCAGTTCTTC.

On this clone itself: Other DNA sequences in this specimen translate into the identical CDR3. The V gene is TRBV10-3, the J gene TRBJ1-1; D unresolved. The CDR3 totals 13 residues. Trimming removed 0 bases from V and 1 base from J, with 3 bases in between. Germline values: CDR1 ENHRY, CDR2 SYGVKD. CDR3 sequence reads: CAISESRNTEAFF. The CDR3 bases are TGTGCCATCAGTGAGTCGAGGAACACTGAAGCTTTCTTT.

J is TRBJ1-1 and V is TRBV18; D ambiguous. Between the trimmed V and J ends, which lost 0 bases and 0 bases, there was a span of 8 bases. The CDR3 length is 15 residues. Germline V gene data show CDR1 as KGHSH and CDR2 as LQKENI. The CDR3 DNA follows: TGTGCCAGCTCACCACCTATCACACTGAACACTGAAGCTTTCTTT. It translates to CASSPPITLNTEAFF. Full variable domain (rest looked up from reference TRBV18 and TRBJ1-1): NAGVMQNPRHLVRRRGQEARLRCSPMKGHSHVYWYRQLPEEGLKFMVYLQKENIIDESGMPKERFSAEFPKEGPSILRIQQVVRGDSAAYFCASSPPITLNTEAFFGQGTRLTVV.

This chain uses TRBV5-1 with TRBJ1-2; D unresolved. V lost 0 bases and J 3 bases, leaving 6 bases between the germline ends. This CDR3 has 13 amino acids. The germline V gene encodes CDR1 SGHRS and CDR2 YFSETQ. In DNA form, the CDR3 reads TGCGCCAGCAGCTTGGGGGGTCACTATGGCTACACCTTC. Encoded protein: CASSLGGHYGYTF.

V usage is TRBV6-4 and J usage is TRBJ2-3; D is unresolved. Germline CDR1 and CDR2: MRHNA and SNTAGT. With 2 bases removed from V and 1 base from J, the gap between germline ends came to 4 bases. This CDR3 is 13 amino acids long. The CDR3 DNA follows: TGTGCCAGCAGTGACAGGGGCACAGATACGCAGTATTTT. As protein: CASSDRGTDTQYF.

This clone was detected only once. The chain employs TRBV11-2 and TRBJ2-2; tentatively, D is TRBD2 (5 bases). The CDR3 has 16 residues. CDR1 is SGHAT, CDR2 FQNNGV, per germline. Trimming took 2 bases from V and 0 from J, leaving 10 bases between them. The DNA of the CDR3 is TGTGCCAGCAGCTTATTGAGCGGACCGAACACCGGGGAGCTGTTTTTT. It specifies CASSLLSGPNTGELFF.

This rearrangement joins TRBV6-1 to TRBJ2-7; 14 positions agree with TRBD2. V dropped 1 base and J dropped 4; count of bases not matched to a gene: 9. This CDR3 is 18 amino acids long. Looked up from germline, CDR1 is MNHNS and CDR2 is SASEGT. Here the CDR3 DNA reads TGTGCCAGCAGTGAAGTAACGGGAGGACTAGCGGGAGGATACGAGCAGTACTTC. Translating it yields CASSEVTGGLAGGYEQYF.

As to this clone: One junction end does not reproduce the germline sequence, and a read error may be involved. The chain uses TRBV7-8 and TRBJ2-5, with D unclear. This CDR3 has 11 residues. Germline CDR1 and CDR2: SGHVS and FQNEAQ. CDR3 protein: CASSWVEAQYF. CDR3 DNA sequence: TGTGCCAGCAGCTGGGTAGAGGCCCAGTACTTC. Filled out from reference TRBV7-8 and TRBJ2-5, the complete variable domain reads GAGVSQSPRYKVAKRGQDVALRCDPISGHVSLFWYQQALGQGPEFLTYFQNEAQLDKSGLPSDRFFAERPEGSVSTLKIQRTQQEDSAVYLCASSWVEAQYFGPGTRLLVL.

The chain employs TRBV28 and TRBJ2-7; no firm D call. CDR1 and CDR2 from the germline V gene are MDHEN and SYDVKM. This CDR3 is built from 14 residues. The germline V and J ends were trimmed by 11 bases and 6 bases, with 23 bases remaining between them. The CDR3 DNA sequence: TGTGCCGCCAGCCCCGGCCATTTGAATAGCGAGCAGTACTTC. This translates into CAASPGHLNSEQYF. The full variable domain, rest sourced from reference TRBV28 and TRBJ2-7, is DVKVTQSSRYLVKRTGEKVFLECVQDMDHENMFWYRQDPGLGLRLIYFSYDVKMKEKGDIPEGYSVSREKKERFSLILESASTNQTSMYLCAASPGHLNSEQYFGPGTRLTVT.

The V and J genes are TRBV19 and TRBJ2-7; D is ambiguous. The CDR3 consists of 14 residues. Trimming shortened V by 3 bases and J by 6 bases, and 15 bases separated the two germline ends. CDR1 and CDR2 from the germline V gene are LNHDA and SQIVND (reference sequence). The CDR3 DNA follows: TGTGCCAGTAGTATTCAGACGTTGATGGGCGAGCAGTACTTC. It is translated as CASSIQTLMGEQYF. Full variable domain (remainder filled in from reference TRBV19 and TRBJ2-7): DGGITQSPKYLFRKEGQNVTLSCEQNLNHDAMYWYRQDPGQGLRLIYYSQIVNDFQKGDIAEGYSVSREKKESFPLTVTSAQKNPTAFYLCASSIQTLMGEQYFGPGTRLTVT.

The chain has TRBV14 and TRBJ2-3; D may be TRBD1 (6 bases). Germline V gene sequence: CDR1 SGHDN, CDR2 FVKESK. V gave up 6 bases and J gave up 11 bases, with 21 bases separating them. There are 14 residues in the CDR3. In nucleotides, the CDR3 is TGTGCCAGCAGTTTACACACAGGGCCCCTCGGGCAGTATTTT. It specifies CASSLHTGPLGQYF. Combining the CDR3 with reference TRBV14 and TRBJ2-3 gives the whole variable domain EAGVTQFPSHSVIEKGQTVTLRCDPISGHDNLYWYRRVMGKEIKFLLHFVKESKQDESGMPNNRFLAERTGGTYSTLKVQPAELEDSGVYFCASSLHTGPLGQYFGPGTRLTVL.

The count of this clone is one. The rearrangement links TRBV19 to TRBJ2-1; D call uncertain. The germline V gene has CDR1 LNHDA and CDR2 SQIVND (reference sequence). The V end was cut by 7 bases, the J end by 4 bases, with 14 bases between. The CDR3 runs to 14 residues. The CDR3 sequence is CASIDPSEYNEQFF. The CDR3 region has the DNA TGTGCCAGTATAGACCCTTCGGAATACAATGAGCAGTTCTTC.

The V call is TRBV18, the J call TRBJ1-4; the D gene is possibly TRBD1 (6 bases). CDR3 length: 16 amino acids. Germline V gene data show CDR1 as KGHSH and CDR2 as LQKENI. V shed 0 bases and J shed 7 bases, with 15 bases lying between them. Here the CDR3 reads CASSPPSDRSAEKLFF. CDR3 nucleotide sequence: TGTGCCAGCTCACCACCCTCCGACAGGTCGGCTGAAAAACTGTTTTTT.

The genes are TRBV11-2 and TRBJ1-1; D possibly corresponds to TRBD1 (5 bases). Germline lookup yields CDR1 SGHAT and CDR2 FQNNGV. The CDR3 loop spans 13 amino acids. Trimming took 3 bases from V and 1 from J, leaving 6 bases between them. The CDR3 DNA reads TGTGCCAGCAGCTTGCAGGGGAACACTGAAGCTTTCTTT. This codes for CASSLQGNTEAFF.

This clone was seen once. V is TRBV19 and J is TRBJ1-5; no clear D. CDR3 length: 15 amino acids. V lost 3 bases, J lost 0 bases, and 9 bases lay in between. Germline V lookup: CDR1 LNHDA, CDR2 SQIVND (reference sequence). This chain's CDR3 is CASSIDSHSNQPQHF. DNA of the CDR3: TGTGCCAGTAGTATTGACTCACATAGCAATCAGCCCCAGCATTTT. The full variable domain, with the rest looked up from reference TRBV19 and TRBJ1-5, is DGGITQSPKYLFRKEGQNVTLSCEQNLNHDAMYWYRQDPGQGLRLIYYSQIVNDFQKGDIAEGYSVSREKKESFPLTVTSAQKNPTAFYLCASSIDSHSNQPQHFGDGTRLSIL.

The chain couples TRBV15 to TRBJ2-3; the D is unclear. CDR1 and CDR2 (germline): LNHNV, YYDKDF (reference sequence). The CDR3 loop spans 14 amino acids. Trimming pared 2 bases from V and 2 bases from J, leaving 8 bases between. CDR3 DNA sequence: TGTGCCACCAGCAGACGGAGTTCCACAGATACGCAGTATTTT. It codes for CATSRRSSTDTQYF.